The 5 T cell receptor beta chains below were found in one sample sequenced in a study of T cells in Graves' hyperthyroidism and ophthalmopathy. Researchers amplified the TCR beta CDR3 regions from RNA transcripts. RT-PCR in the first round (using the HTBI primer set) targeted the TCR CDR3. TCRdb reanalysed the multiplex PCR reads using MiXCR and keeps one entry per CDR3 protein. The data hold 500,000 to 650,000 distinct CDR3 sequences, with roughly a sixth observed a single time. The sample comprised blood. Receptors were obtained from a woman aged 18-30 years with Graves' ophthalmopathy.

This clonotype was seen repeatedly, ten times or more. The chain couples TRBV5-1 to TRBJ1-1; D not resolved. CDR3 length equals 13 residues. CDR1 and CDR2 from the germline V gene are SGHRS and YFSETQ. V dropped 1 base and J dropped 3 bases, with 7 bases sitting between them. The CDR3 loop is CASSLRVDTEAFF. Written as DNA, the CDR3 is TGCGCCAGCAGCTTGCGGGTCGACACTGAAGCTTTCTTT.

There are many counts of this clonotype. The chain links TRBV2 to TRBJ1-1; D might be TRBD1 (5 bases). The V and J ends lost 7 bases and 0 bases respectively, with 12 bases between them. The CDR3 loop spans 14 amino acids. The V gene's germline CDR1 is SNHLY and CDR2 FYNNEI. The CDR3 here is CASIPTALNTEAFF. The CDR3 DNA reads TGTGCCAGCATTCCGACAGCGCTGAACACTGAAGCTTTCTTT.

This chain joins TRBV3-1 and TRBJ2-2, with D unclear. The germline V gene encodes CDR1 LGHDT and CDR2 YNNKEL (reference sequence). Trimming stripped 0 bases from V and 2 bases from J, with 13 bases between. This CDR3 is 17 amino acids long. Written as DNA, the CDR3 is TGTGCCAGCAGCCAAGATCAGGATACTGTCAACACCGGGGAGCTGTTTTTT. Translation: CASSQDQDTVNTGELFF.

The CDR3 DNA reads as TGTGCCACCAGCTTAGGGAGCGGGAACAAGAATGAGCAGTTCTTC. Translated, it gives CATSLGSGNKNEQFF. This chain links TRBV15 with TRBJ2-1; 7 nucleotides agree with TRBD2. J lost 7 bases, V lost 5 bases, and 11 bases had no gene match. Germline CDR1 is LNHNV and CDR2 is YYDKDF (reference sequence). The CDR3 length is 15 residues.

The table lists this clonotype with a few counts. V and J are TRBV4-1 and TRBJ2-7; 9 nucleotides match TRBD2. With V trimmed by 0 bases and J by 4 bases, 7 bases remained unmatched. The CDR3 has 16 residues. CDR1 is MGHRA and CDR2 is YSYEKL in the germline V gene. The CDR3 DNA reads as TGCGCCAGCAGCCAAGAAAGTGGCGGGAGGGTTTACGAGCAGTACTTC. Translation: CASSQESGGRVYEQYF.